The 23 T cell receptor beta chains below come from one sample, sequenced in a study of tumor-infiltrating lymphocytes in oesophageal squamous cell carcinoma. A single record per CDR3 protein comes from TCRdb applying MiXCR to the PCR reads. The sample lists roughly 9,800 distinct CDR3 sequences, approximately 60% occurring once. Input material: esophageal tumor tissue. Receptors originate from a female donor with esophageal squamous cell carcinoma.

This rearrangement joins TRBV7-6 to TRBJ2-7; 7 bases agree with TRBD1. Germline V gene sequence: CDR1 SGHVS, CDR2 FNYEAQ. This CDR3 spans 13 amino acids. V lost 1 base to trimming and J lost 4 bases; unmatched junction nucleotides: 1. The CDR3 here is CASSLGDRYEQYF. Here the CDR3 DNA reads TGTGCCAGCAGCTTAGGGGACAGATACGAGCAGTACTTC.

V gene TRBV5-6 combines with J gene TRBJ2-1, with 9 bases aligning to TRBD1. The DNA end is more similar to TRBJ2-7, so the J call may be wrong. The CDR3 covers 14 residues. Germline assignment: CDR1 SGHDT and CDR2 YYEEEE. CDR3 sequence: CASSWGQGSSEQYF. The CDR3 DNA sequence: TGTGCCAGCAGCTGGGGACAGGGCTCCAGCGAGCAGTACTTC.

The chain joins TRBV7-2 to TRBJ2-1, with 7 bases matching TRBD1. The germline V gene encodes CDR1 SGHTA and CDR2 FQGNSA. The CDR3 is 15 amino acids. V was pared by 2 bases and J by 9 bases, with 10 bases of the junction left unmatched. Written as DNA, the CDR3 is TGTGCCAGCAGCTTACTACAGGGGCCTACTGGTGAGCAGTTCTTC. Residues: CASSLLQGPTGEQFF.

The DNA for the CDR3 is TGTGCCAGCAGCTTAATGTCCTCTGGGGCCAACGTCCTGACTTTC. It yields the protein CASSLMSSGANVLTF. The genes are TRBV7-3 and TRBJ2-6, with unresolved D. CDR1 and CDR2 from the germline V gene are SGHTA and FQGTGA. V was shortened by 1 base and J by 0 bases, with 4 bases between the two germline ends. This CDR3 spans 15 amino acids.

This clonotype was recorded only once. The chain has TRBV27 and TRBJ2-5; 7 bases match TRBD1. The CDR3 runs 17 residues. After removal of 6 bases from V and 2 bases from J, the junction contained 15 bases not matched to a gene. In germline, CDR1 is MNHEY, CDR2 SMNVEV (reference sequence). CDR3 DNA: TGTGCCAGCAGACCGAATGGACAGGAGTGGGGGCAAGAGACCCAGTACTTC. This encodes CASRPNGQEWGQETQYF.

The CDR3 here is CASSGSGRLDTQYF. In DNA form, the CDR3 reads TGTGCCAGCAGCGGTAGCGGGAGATTAGATACGCAGTATTTT. The chain uses TRBV6-5 and TRBJ2-3; 9 nucleotides align to TRBD2. The CDR3 is 14 amino acids. Losses at the gene ends were 6 bases for V and 5 bases for J; bases not matched to a gene: 6. The germline gives CDR1 MNHEY, CDR2 SVGAGI.

This clonotype appeared many times. This chain uses TRBV5-1 with TRBJ2-1; TRBD2 agrees at 8 bases. CDR3 length equals 15 residues. After removal of 0 bases from V and 2 bases from J, the junction contained 1 base not matched to a gene. Germline loops: CDR1 SGHRS, CDR2 YFSETQ. This chain's CDR3 is CASSLGTSTYNEQFF. DNA of the CDR3: TGCGCCAGCAGCTTGGGGACTAGCACCTACAATGAGCAGTTCTTC.

The J gene is TRBJ2-4, the V gene TRBV10-2; 8 bases map to TRBD2. Near its end, the DNA agrees better with TRBJ2-7, so the J call may be wrong. CDR1 is WSHSY, CDR2 SAAADI, per germline. CDR3 size: 14 residues. The CDR3 DNA reads TGCGCCAGCAGTGATATCGGGGGGGACGACGAGCAGTACTTC. Its protein is CASSDIGGDDEQYF.

The chain links TRBV7-3 to TRBJ2-7; a weak D match, TRBD2 (6 bases). The J call could be wrong; TRBJ2-5 is a better fit for the DNA end. Germline V gene sequence: CDR1 SGHTA, CDR2 FQGTGA. CDR3 size: 15 residues. CDR3 in amino acids: CASSSRAGYQETQYF. CDR3 bases: TGTGCCAGCAGCTCGAGGGCGGGGTACCAAGAGACCCAGTACTTC.

The chain combines TRBV7-6 with TRBJ2-5; TRBD2 matches 7 bases. Germline V gene data show CDR1 as SGHVS and CDR2 as FNYEAQ. CDR3 length equals 18 residues. With V trimmed by 2 bases and J by 11 bases, 23 bases remained unmatched. The CDR3, as DNA: TGTGCCAGCAGCTTAAATCCCGGTGGGAGGGCCAGTAGGGGTGAGCAGTACTTC. This translates into CASSLNPGGRASRGEQYF.

CDR3 in amino acids: CASTLLRGSSTDTQYF. The CDR3 coding sequence is TGTGCCAGCACCCTCCTTCGCGGTTCTAGCACAGATACGCAGTATTTT. This chain links TRBV6-1 with TRBJ2-3; no reliable D call. V gave up 7 bases and J gave up 0 bases, with 17 bases separating them. The CDR3 contains 16 residues. From germline, CDR1 is MNHNS and CDR2 SASEGT.

With respect to this clonotype: One end of the junction fails to match germline, which may point to a read error. The chain employs TRBV7-2 and TRBJ1-1; 10 positions match TRBD1. Germline CDR1 and CDR2: SGHTA and FQGNSA. The CDR3 runs to 14 residues. The CDR3 loop is CASRRTGGVYEQYF. CDR3 nucleotides: TGTGCCAGCAGACGGACAGGGGGGGTCTACGAGCAGTACTTT.

This clonotype was observed once. The chain has TRBV7-6 and TRBJ2-1, with TRBD2 matching over 11 bases. The end of the DNA is better explained by TRBJ2-5, so the J call may be wrong. This CDR3 has 17 residues. CDR1 and CDR2 from the germline V gene are SGHVS and FNYEAQ. CDR3 nucleotides: TGTGCCAGCAGCTTATCCATAGCGGGAGGGCATGGGGAGACCCAGTACTTC. Residues: CASSLSIAGGHGETQYF.

J is TRBJ2-3 and V is TRBV7-2; 10 bases match TRBD1. The end of the DNA aligns better with TRBJ2-7, so the J call may be wrong. Germline CDR1 is SGHTA and CDR2 is FQGNSA. This CDR3 spans 15 amino acids. Here the CDR3 reads CASSSTGGAYNEQYF. The CDR3 DNA sequence: TGTGCCAGCAGCTCGACAGGGGGCGCTTATAATGAGCAGTACTTC.

On this clonotype: A read error may produce the germline difference seen at one junction end. The chain carries TRBV20-1 and TRBJ1-6, with D possibly being TRBD1 (5 bases). The germline gives CDR1 DFQATT, CDR2 SNEGSKA (reference sequence). This CDR3 spans 14 amino acids. This CDR3 is CSARHGADGETQYF. The CDR3 DNA sequence: TGCAGTGCTAGGCACGGGGCAGACGGTGAGACCCAGTACTTT.

The V and J genes are TRBV6-4 and TRBJ2-5; 10 bases map to TRBD2. The J call may be mistaken, given a closer DNA end match to TRBJ2-7. Germline V gene data show CDR1 as MRHNA and CDR2 as SNTAGT. There are 15 residues in the CDR3. CDR3 nucleotide sequence: TGTGCCAGCAGTGCTGAAGCGGGAGGGCCTTACGAGCAGTACTTC. It yields the protein CASSAEAGGPYEQYF.

V is TRBV6-6 and J is TRBJ2-7; 7 bases are a match to TRBD1. Per the germline V gene, CDR1 is MNHNY and CDR2 is SVGAGI (reference sequence). The J segment lost 3 bases and the V segment lost 6 bases, leaving 5 bases of the junction unmatched. The CDR3 runs 13 residues. This CDR3 is CASRRDSIYEQYF. The DNA for the CDR3 is TGTGCCAGCAGACGGGACAGTATCTACGAGCAGTACTTC.

This clonotype ranks as large. A single base separates this from a much larger clone, so it may be a read error. CDR3 amino acids: CASSLDGASGSISEQYF. Here the CDR3 DNA reads TGTGCCAGCAGCTTAGACGGTGCTAGCGGGAGTATAAGTGAGCAGTACTTC. This chain uses TRBV7-2 with TRBJ2-7, with 10 bases lining up with TRBD2. The junction had 13 bases not matched to a gene; V was cut back by 1 base and J by 7 bases. The germline gives CDR1 SGHTA, CDR2 FQGNSA. There are 17 residues in the CDR3. The full variable domain, its missing parts supplied by reference TRBV7-2 and TRBJ2-7, is GAGVSQSPSNKVTEKGKDVELRCDPISGHTALYWYRQSLGQGLEFLIYFQGNSAPDKSGLPSDRFSAERTGGSVSTLTIQRTQQEDSAVYLCASSLDGASGSISEQYFGPGTRLTVT.

This clonotype is deemed large (0.1 to 1%). As DNA, the CDR3 is TGTGCCATCAGTGCAAGGCTACAAGAGACCCAGTACTTC. This sequence encodes CAISARLQETQYF. This chain uses TRBV10-3 with TRBJ2-5; unclear D gene. This CDR3 is 13 amino acids long. The germline V and J ends were trimmed by 4 bases and 2 bases, with 8 bases remaining between them. Germline CDR1 reads ENHRY; CDR2 reads SYGVKD.

The count of this clonotype is one. The chain couples TRBV7-2 to TRBJ2-3, with 8 nucleotides matching TRBD1. Trimming at V came to 5 bases and at J to 6 bases, leaving 13 bases not matched to a gene. The germline gives CDR1 SGHTA, CDR2 FQGNSA. The CDR3 covers 16 residues. Written as DNA, the CDR3 is TGTGCCAGCAGCCCGGGGAGAGGACAGGGCCGGGATACGCAGTATTTT. Protein sequence: CASSPGRGQGRDTQYF.

As for this clonotype: This CDR3 is missing its conserved last phenylalanine or tryptophan, likely due to a read error. The V gene is TRBV7-9, the J gene TRBJ2-3, with TRBD2 matching 7 bases. The CDR3 has 15 residues. The germline V gene has CDR1 SEHNR and CDR2 FQNEAQ (reference sequence). Unmatched junction bases numbered 3, after V lost 1 base and J lost 2 bases. CDR3 bases: TGTGCCAGCAGCTTAGGAGCGGGGTTCACAGATACGCAGTATTTG. Translated, it gives CASSLGAGFTDTQYL.

CDR3 in DNA: TGTGCCAGCATCCCGACTAGCTCCTACAATGAGCAGTTCTTC. This codes for CASIPTSSYNEQFF. V and J are TRBV6-2 or TRBV6-3 and TRBJ2-1; D is perhaps TRBD2 (6 bases). This CDR3 has 14 amino acids. Per germline, CDR1 MNHEY and CDR2 SVGEGT. V dropped 7 bases and J dropped 0 bases, with 10 bases sitting between them.

This clonotype was seen a handful of times. V gene TRBV7-2 combines with J gene TRBJ2-1, with TRBD2 matching 7 bases. Trimming at V came to 1 base and at J to 3 bases, leaving 3 bases not matched to a gene. Germline loops: CDR1 SGHTA, CDR2 FQGNSA. The CDR3 extends over 15 amino acids. The CDR3 nucleotides are TGTGCCAGCAGCTTAGAGGGAGGGGTCTACAATGAGCAGTTCTTC. Amino acid sequence: CASSLEGGVYNEQFF.